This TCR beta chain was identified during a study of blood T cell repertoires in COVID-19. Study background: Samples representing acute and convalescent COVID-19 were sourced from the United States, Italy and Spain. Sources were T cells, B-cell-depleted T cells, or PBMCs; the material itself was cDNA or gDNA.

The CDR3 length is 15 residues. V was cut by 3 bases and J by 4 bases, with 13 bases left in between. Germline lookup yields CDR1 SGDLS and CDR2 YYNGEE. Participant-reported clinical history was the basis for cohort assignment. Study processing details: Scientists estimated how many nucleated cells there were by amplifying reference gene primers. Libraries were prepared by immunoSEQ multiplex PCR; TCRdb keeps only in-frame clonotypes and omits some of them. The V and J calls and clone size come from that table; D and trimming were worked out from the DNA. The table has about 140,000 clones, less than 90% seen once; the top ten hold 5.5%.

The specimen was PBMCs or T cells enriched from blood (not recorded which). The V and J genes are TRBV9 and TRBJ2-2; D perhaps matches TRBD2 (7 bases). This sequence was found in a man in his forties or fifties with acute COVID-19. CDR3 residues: CASSGGGGATGELFF. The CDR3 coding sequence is TGTGCCAGCAGCGGGGGGGGCGGTGCCACCGGGGAGCTGTTTTTT.